The clone carrying this TCR beta chain came up a few times. As yet, its antigen is unknown. The protocol was immunoSEQ multiplex PCR, while the TCRdb copy is restricted to in-frame clones and leaves out a portion. Of 60,000 to 80,000 clones listed, over 70% are singletons. This CDR3 spans 13 amino acids. The V gene's germline CDR1 is MDHEN and CDR2 SYDVKM. Deletions cut 6 bases from V and 0 bases from J, with 3 bases between. The sample is drawn from a study of OX40 agonist ivuxolimab in advanced cancers. On the study more broadly: Dose-escalation subjects each had hepatocellular carcinoma, melanoma, renal cell or head and neck cancer. Earlier treatment with anti-PD-1, anti-PD-L1 or anti-CTLA-4 was permitted, and roughly 40% had received some. Broader study findings: CD4+ T cells averaged fewer expanded clones than CD8+ T cells.

This clonotype was sampled from an adult with an advanced solid tumor such as melanoma, head and neck, liver or kidney cancer. The rearrangement joins TRBV28 to TRBJ2-6; D remains unclear. This material consisted of CD4+ or CD8+ T cells sorted from blood, taken in a trial of the OX40 agonist ivuxolimab. CDR3 in amino acids: CASRLSGANVLTF. Written as DNA, the CDR3 is TGTGCCAGCAGGCTCTCTGGGGCCAACGTCCTGACTTTC.